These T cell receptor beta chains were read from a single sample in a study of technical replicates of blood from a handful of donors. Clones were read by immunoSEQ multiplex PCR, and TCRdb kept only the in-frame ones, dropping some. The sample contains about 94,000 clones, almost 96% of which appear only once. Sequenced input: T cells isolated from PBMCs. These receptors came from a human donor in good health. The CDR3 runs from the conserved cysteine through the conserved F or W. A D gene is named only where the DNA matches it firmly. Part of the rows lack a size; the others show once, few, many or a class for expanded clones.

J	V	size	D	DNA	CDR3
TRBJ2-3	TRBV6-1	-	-	TGTGCCAGCGCCCCCGGGGGGCCCACAGATACGCAGTATTTT	CASAPGGPTDTQYF
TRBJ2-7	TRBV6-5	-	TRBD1	TGTGCCAGCAGTTTCGCCGACAGGGTTATCCCCTACGAGCAGTACTTC	CASSFADRVIPYEQYF
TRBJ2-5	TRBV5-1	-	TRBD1	TGCGCCAGCAGCTTGGGAGAAGGGGGCGTGGAGACCCAGTACTTC	CASSLGEGGVETQYF
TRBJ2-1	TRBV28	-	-	TGTGCCAGCAGTTCACGGGTGCCCAATGAGCAGTTCTTC	CASSSRVPNEQFF
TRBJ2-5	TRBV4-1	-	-	TGCGCCAGCAGCTCTCAAGGTGGGGCGGCGTACCAAGAGACCCAGTACTTC	CASSSQGGAAYQETQYF
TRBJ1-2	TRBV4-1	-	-	TGCGCCAGCAGCCAAGGTTCTGGGGGCTCAGATTTTGGCTACACCTTC	CASSQGSGGSDFGYTF
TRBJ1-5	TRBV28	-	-	TGTGCCACCGGGCCCGGACTCAATAGCAATCAGCCCCAGCATTTT	CATGPGLNSNQPQHF
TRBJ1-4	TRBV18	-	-	TGTGCCAGCTTACAGGACAGTAATGAAAAACTGTTTTTT	CASLQDSNEKLFF
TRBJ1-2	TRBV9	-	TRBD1	TGTGCCAGCAGCGTAGCCCATATTCAGGGGGCTAGCTACACCTTC	CASSVAHIQGASYTF
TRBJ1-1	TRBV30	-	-	TGTGCCTGCACCTCGAGAGACACTGAAGCTTTCTTT	CACTSRDTEAFF
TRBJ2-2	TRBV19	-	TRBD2	TGTGCCAGCCGACTAGCGGGATACACCGGGGAGCTGTTTTTT	CASRLAGYTGELFF
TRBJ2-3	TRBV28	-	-	TGTGCCAGCGCCCCTCCGGGTCATACAGATACGCAGTATTTT	CASAPPGHTDTQYF
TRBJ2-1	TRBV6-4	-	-	TGTGCCAGCAGTGACGGGGCAGGTACCTACAATGAGCAGTTCTTC	CASSDGAGTYNEQFF
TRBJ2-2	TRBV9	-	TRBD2	TGTGCCAGCAGCGTTAGCGGGGTGAACACCGGGGAGCTGTTTTTT	CASSVSGVNTGELFF
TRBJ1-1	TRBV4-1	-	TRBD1	TGCGCCAGCAGCCAAGGTCCCGGGACAGGGGTGAACACTGAAGCTTTCTTT	CASSQGPGTGVNTEAFF
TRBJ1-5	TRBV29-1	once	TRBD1	TGCAGCGTGGGCCAGGGACAGGGACTCAATCAGCCCCAGCATTTT	CSVGQGQGLNQPQHF